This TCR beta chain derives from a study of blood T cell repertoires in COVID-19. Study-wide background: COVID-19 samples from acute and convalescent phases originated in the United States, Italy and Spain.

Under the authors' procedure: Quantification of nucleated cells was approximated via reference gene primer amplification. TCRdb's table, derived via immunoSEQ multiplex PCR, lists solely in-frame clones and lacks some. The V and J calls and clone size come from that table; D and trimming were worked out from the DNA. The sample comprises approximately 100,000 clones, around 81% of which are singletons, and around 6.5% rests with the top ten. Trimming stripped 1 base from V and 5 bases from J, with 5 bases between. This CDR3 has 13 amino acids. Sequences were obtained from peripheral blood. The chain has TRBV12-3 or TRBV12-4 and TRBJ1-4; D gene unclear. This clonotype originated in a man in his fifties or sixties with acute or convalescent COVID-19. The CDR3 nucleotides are TGTGCCAGCAGTTTAGGTGCGAATGAAAAACTGTTTTTT. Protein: CASSLGANEKLFF.